This TCR beta chain is from a study of blood T cells in healthy people across ages. A second PCR, run for roughly 7 to 11 cycles, used a sample-barcoded 5' primer plus a J-beta primer mix. The template-switch adaptor was a 5' adaptor with 12 random nucleotides. It tagged each cDNA molecule. All samples gave at least 2.5 million CDR3-containing paired-end reads. Using its own MiXCR run on the 5' RACE reads, TCRdb lists one record per CDR3 protein. Among just under 750,000 distinct CDR3 sequences listed, 20% to 25% were seen once. Peripheral blood was drawn, roughly 10 milliliters per donor. V was shortened by 2 bases and J by 0 bases, with 18 bases between the two germline ends. Germline CDR1 and CDR2: MNHEY and SVGEGT. This CDR3 region has 18 residues.

The sequence was collected from a man in his 70s in good health. Source material: blood. The genes are TRBV6-2 or TRBV6-3 and TRBJ2-3, with a tentative D call TRBD2 (5 bases). The CDR3 bases are TGTGCCAGCAGTTACCTCGGGGTCGCGGCCCTCAGCACAGATACGCAGTATTTT. Translating it yields CASSYLGVAALSTDTQYF.